A selection of T cell receptor beta chains follows, all from one sample in a study of blood T cell repertoires in COVID-19. Repertoires were generated with immunoSEQ multiplex PCR, while TCRdb's copy carries only in-frame clones and drops some. The data show 500,000 or so clones, about 90% seen once. The sample comprised PBMCs or T cells enriched from blood (not recorded which). These receptor sequences come from a woman under 30 who had recovered from COVID-19. CDR3s include the opening cysteine and the closing phenylalanine or tryptophan.

j_gene,v_gene,CDR3aa
TRBJ2-6,TRBV4-1,CASSQDPGGANVLTF
TRBJ2-7,TRBV28,CASSIRAYEQYF
TRBJ1-1,TRBV9,CASSVDPGTNTEAFF
TRBJ2-1,TRBV11-2,CASTPYRGPADEQFF
TRBJ2-5,TRBV6-1,CASSEWGDLPQYF
TRBJ1-2,TRBV3-1/TRBV3-2,CASSQDLGGYGYTF
TRBJ2-1,TRBV4-1,CASSPILAGDIYNEQFF
TRBJ2-6,TRBV5-6,CASSFREGVSGANVLTF
TRBJ2-3,TRBV18,CASSPLAGRGTDTQYF
TRBJ2-7,TRBV27,CASSPTLHRERSYEQYF
TRBJ1-5,TRBV28,CASRGRDGNNQPQHF
TRBJ2-3,TRBV6-1,CASSEELEGPRSF
TRBJ1-2,TRBV3-1/TRBV3-2,CASSPAGLYGYTF
TRBJ2-7,TRBV10-1,CASSESRGAYEQYF
TRBJ1-5,TRBV4-1,CASSQVRTVSNQPQHF
TRBJ2-3,TRBV2,CASSERTSGSDTQYF
TRBJ1-2,TRBV28,CASSLVQIYGYTF
TRBJ1-1,TRBV6-4,CASRARENTEAFF
TRBJ2-2,TRBV11-2,CASSFLSTGYPGELFF
TRBJ1-5,TRBV27,CASSFGGNQPQHF
TRBJ1-5,TRBV4-1,CASSQEAGGNQPQHF
TRBJ2-3,TRBV2,CASSDDREEDTQYF
TRBJ2-7,TRBV6-5,CASKQLRGGYEQYF
TRBJ1-3,TRBV19,CASRSDSGNTIYF
TRBJ2-7,TRBV5-8,CASSFGTGISYEQYF
TRBJ1-2,TRBV10-3,CAISPDRGPNYGYTF
TRBJ2-7,TRBV5-4,CASSSGLADTYEQYF
TRBJ1-1,TRBV30,CAWLGSGTEAFF
TRBJ1-3,TRBV30,CAWRNRVVEGGTVNTIYF
TRBJ2-3,TRBV27,CASSFSGGDTQYF
TRBJ1-6,TRBV5-6,CASRSLGQGNSPLHF
TRBJ2-1,TRBV5-1,CASSLAGGTDNEQFF
TRBJ2-5,TRBV5-4,CASSLRGSGQGRETQYF
TRBJ2-5,TRBV5-1,CASSLRLAGGLGETQYF
TRBJ1-1,TRBV18,CASSPRGGNTEAFF
TRBJ1-6,TRBV5-1,CASSLQAYNSPLHF
TRBJ2-2,TRBV11-3,CASSFHTRAGAELFF
TRBJ2-1,TRBV7-8,CASSPPGSYNEQFF
TRBJ2-1,TRBV2,CASRGDRGHNEQFF
TRBJ1-4,TRBV30,CAWSAPDRQNEKLFF
TRBJ1-5,TRBV5-1,CASSFGREDNQPQHF
TRBJ1-1,TRBV11-2,CASSLLLSGTEAFF
TRBJ1-6,TRBV19,CASTGTLDSPLHF
TRBJ1-1,TRBV9,CASSVADSQNTEAFF
TRBJ1-1,TRBV19,CASRYRVSDSVTEAFF
TRBJ1-5,TRBV30,CAWIGTGDSNQPQHF
TRBJ1-1,TRBV27,CASSPGGMNTEAFF
TRBJ2-7,TRBV5-5,CASSLALAVYEQYF
TRBJ1-2,TRBV2,CASTPAGLDGYTF
TRBJ1-5,TRBV7-2,CASSPRPGGSRNQPQHF
TRBJ1-6,TRBV24-1,CATSDPQGAGESYNSPLHF
TRBJ2-2,TRBV7-2,CASSSETSGGRGTGELFF
TRBJ2-2,TRBV6-5,CASGIRGPGGELFF
TRBJ2-7,TRBV29-1,CSVAGGVGSEQYF
TRBJ2-2,TRBV3-1/TRBV3-2,CASSQVGGDGGELFF
TRBJ1-1,TRBV5-4,CASSLAWGPWLSRNTEAFF
TRBJ1-2,TRBV9,CASSAASGVYGYTF